This TCR beta chain was observed in a study of blood T cells in healthy people across ages. Donors each provided about 9.5 milliliters of peripheral blood. The amount of total RNA extracted per sample was at least 6 micrograms. Through a sample-barcoded 5' primer and a J-beta primer mix, a second PCR was run for roughly 6 to 12 cycles. TCRdb called the 5' RACE reads again in MiXCR, with one record for every CDR3 protein. The repertoire holds over a million distinct CDR3 sequences, with around 45% as singletons. This CDR3 comprises 16 residues. Trimming cost V 0 bases and J 7 bases; bases outside gene matches: 7. Germline V gene sequence: CDR1 LGHNA, CDR2 YNFKEQ.

This chain uses TRBV4-2 with TRBJ2-7; TRBD2 matches at 12 bases. Sequencing used blood. The receptor's source is a woman in her fifties or sixties in good health. The CDR3 nucleotides read TGTGCCAGCAGCCAAGATATACTAGCGGGAGGCGATGAGCAGTACTTC. The encoded protein is CASSQDILAGGDEQYF.